This TCR beta chain was obtained from a study of T cell repertoires in cytomegalovirus infection. The wider study: Through public TCR beta signatures, both CMV infection and matching HLA type were indicated.

Concerning this clonotype itself: As yet, its antigen is unknown.

Per the germline V gene, CDR1 is LNHNV and CDR2 is YYDKDF (reference sequence). This CDR3 is 15 amino acids long. The V end was cut by 0 bases, the J end by 0 bases, with 8 bases between. TCRdb itself ran the reads through MiXCR, one entry per CDR3 protein. The sample carries a few hundred thousand distinct CDR3 sequences, 40% recorded once. Whole-study results and caveats: Using cumulative public TCR beta family frequency, the authors identified those who carried CMV together with the relevant HLA. CMV-specific HLA-C-restricted TCR beta clonotypes dominated the ex vivo response.

This TCR was recovered from a human donor in good health (CMV status not recorded). Some clones in this sample may be carry-over from other donors' samples. This sequence joins TRBV15 and TRBJ1-1, with D possibly being TRBD1 (5 bases). The source material was cultured PBMCs, sampled from culture after CMV antigen stimulation. CDR3 nucleotide sequence: TGTGCCACCAGCAGAGAGGGGACGTTGAACACTGAAGCTTTCTTT. Its translation: CATSREGTLNTEAFF.